This T cell receptor (beta chain) was recovered during a study of blood T cell repertoires in COVID-19. Original processing notes: Reference gene primer amplification gave nucleated cell count estimates. Sequenced by immunoSEQ multiplex PCR; TCRdb stores in-frame clones only, minus some. V and J calls and clone size are as listed in that table; D and trimming were resolved from the DNA. This sample has around 78,000 clones, with just over 85% found just once. This clonotype was obtained from a man aged 45 to 65 with active or convalescent COVID-19. The sample comprised peripheral blood.

CDR3 amino acids: CASSLTSGFIAYEQYF. CDR3 bases: TGTGCCAGCAGCCTGACTAGCGGGTTCATCGCCTACGAGCAGTACTTC. The gene calls are TRBV5-6 and TRBJ2-7, with TRBD2 identical over 10 bases. Germline V gives CDR1 SGHDT, CDR2 YYEEEE. The CDR3 totals 16 residues. The J segment lost 2 bases and the V segment lost 4 bases, leaving 9 bases of the junction unmatched.